These 2 T cell receptor beta chains share one sample of origin, sequenced in a study of metastatic and nonmetastatic thyroid tumors. Each patient went into thyroid surgery without having received any treatment. Through MiXCR, TCRdb re-clonotyped the PCR reads. Here the sample spans 25,000 to 30,000 clones, 3.7% being singletons. What was sequenced was blood. These receptors were collected from a male donor with papillary thyroid cancer or a benign thyroid nodule (not recorded which). Some clones in this sample may be carry-over from other donors' samples.

This clone was observed a few times. The junction and the germline gene differ at one end; a read error may be behind it. This chain joins TRBV6-1 and TRBJ1-1, with D possibly TRBD1 on 6 matching bases. In germline, CDR1 is MNHNS, CDR2 SASEGT. There are 13 residues in the CDR3. Here the CDR3 DNA reads TGTGTCAGCAGTACCCCCGGACAGCTTGAAGCTTTCTTT. Its protein product is CVSSTPGQLEAFF.

This clone was seen a handful of times. The chain combines TRBV12-3 or TRBV12-4 with TRBJ1-6, with D perhaps TRBD1 (5 bases). This CDR3 comprises 14 residues. Trimming took off 2 bases at V and 5 bases at J, with 7 bases between the two ends. DNA of the CDR3: TGTGCCAGCAGTTTACGGGGGGATAATTCACCCCTCCACTTT. It specifies CASSLRGDNSPLHF.